This TCR beta chain was captured in a study of blood T cell repertoires in COVID-19. Study-level information: Italy, Spain and the United States were the sources of the convalescent and acute COVID-19 samples. Nucleic acid was either cDNA or gDNA, and it came from T cells, B-cell-depleted T cells, or PBMCs.

Per germline, CDR1 SGHNT and CDR2 YENEEA. Germline trimming cut 4 bases from V and 6 bases from J; bases unmatched to any gene: 8. The CDR3 runs 15 residues. In the original processing: Reference gene primer amplification gave nucleated cell count estimates. The repertoire was sequenced with immunoSEQ multiplex PCR; TCRdb's copy has only in-frame clones and lacks some. V and J calls and clone size are copied from that table; D and trimming were computed from the DNA. The data contain around 250,000 clones, approximately 90% of them singletons. The chain is built from TRBV11-3 and TRBJ2-2; 7 bases line up with TRBD1. The source of this sequence is a young man who had recovered from COVID-19. Sequenced: peripheral blood. The CDR3 reads CASSSDRASAGELFF. In DNA form, the CDR3 reads TGTGCCAGCAGCTCCGACAGGGCCTCCGCCGGGGAGCTGTTTTTT.